Presented here are 24 T cell receptor gamma chains from one specimen sequenced in a study of γδ T cells in repeated Plasmodium falciparum infection (dated by TCRdb to 2020 to 2022). For bulk TCR repertoire analysis, Vgamma9/Vdelta2+ and Vdelta2-negative gammadelta T cell populations were isolated by flow sorting from peripheral blood mononuclear cells. The library came from multiplex PCR. Sequencer: Illumina MiSeq. TCRdb called clones anew from the public reads via CATT; matching DNA rows were later pooled. The sample records about 26,000 gamma-chain clones, about 3% of which are singletons. The top ten clones comprise roughly 30% of the sample. Source material: gamma-delta T cells from blood. All receptors come from a pool of human donors (malaria-infected and uninfected, not separated).

The sample holds many counts of this clone. The protein given by TCRdb reflects a much larger clone and differs at residue 10 from this DNA's translation, likely from a read error; the protein shown is the DNA's translation. The J gene is TRGJ1 or TRGJ2, the V gene TRGV9. This CDR3 has 15 residues. The trim removed 4 bases at V and 5 bases at J, leaving 14 bases unmatched. Germline CDR1 is GITISATS and CDR2 is ISYDGTV (reference sequence). In nucleotides, the CDR3 is TGTGCCTTGTGGGAAGTCTTACTGCCTCATTATAAGAAACTCTTT. It specifies CALWEVLLPHYKKLF.

This clone was seen only a few times. A far larger clone is a single base away, which makes a read error likely. Other DNA sequences of this sample code for an identical CDR3. V and J are TRGV4 and TRGJ1 or TRGJ2. TCRdb carries no J gene annotation; the J gene was assigned here by matching the DNA with germline. CDR1 is EGSTGY, CDR2 YDSYTSSV, per germline. The CDR3 contains 18 residues. The CDR3 coding sequence is TGTGCCACTTGGGGAGTGGGGGTTGATGGAGTGAATTATTATAAGAAACTCTTT. Its translation is CATWGVGVDGVNYYKKLF.

This clone showed up many times. A far larger clone is a single base away, which makes a read error likely. At the DNA level, this CDR3 is encoded by other sequences in the same sample as well. The V and J genes are TRGV4 and TRGJ1 or TRGJ2. Germline V lookup: CDR1 EGSTGY, CDR2 YDSYTSSV. The length of the CDR3 is 12 residues. The CDR3 loop reads CATWDGGYKKLF. CDR3 bases: TGTGCAACCTGGGATGGCGGTTATAAGAAACTCTTT.

This clone is medium-sized within its sample. Other DNA sequences in this specimen translate into the identical CDR3. The gene calls are TRGV9 and TRGJP2. With V trimmed by 0 bases and J by 2 bases, 0 bases remained unmatched. The germline CDR1 and CDR2 sequences are GITISATS and ISYDGTV (reference sequence). The CDR3 is 14 amino acids. The CDR3: CALWEVSSDWIKTF. In nucleotides, the CDR3 is TGTGCCTTGTGGGAGGTGAGTAGTGATTGGATCAAGACGTTT.

This clone has at least ten counts. This sequence joins TRGV4 and TRGJP1. Germline CDR1 is EGSTGY and CDR2 is YDSYTSSV. After removal of 0 bases from V and 3 bases from J, the junction contained 4 bases not matched to a gene. CDR3 length: 15 residues. The CDR3 bases are TGTGCCACCTGGGATGGGCAATCCACTGGTTGGTTCAAGATATTT. This translates into CATWDGQSTGWFKIF.

This clone was found many times. With a far larger clone one base away, a read error is the likely cause. No DNA is shown, since the ends of the CDR3 on it are uncertain; the CDR3 is the one TCRdb lists. No J gene was assigned, while the V gene was called as TRGV5. Ends included, the CDR3 has 32 residues. Germline assignment: CDR1 VINAFY and CDR2 YDVSNSKD. CDR3: CATWDRRRIIRNSLAVEQHWLSQVSIGRIQHF.

This clone was recorded at least ten times. The TCRdb protein, from a much larger clone, departs from this DNA's translation at residue 7, likely by read error; the protein shown derives from the DNA. The chain recombines TRGV8 with TRGJ1 or TRGJ2. The germline CDR1 and CDR2 sequences are VENAVY and YDSYNSRV. The length of the CDR3 is 12 residues. Trimming cost V 1 base and J 5 bases; bases outside gene matches: 2. The CDR3 bases are TGTGCCACCTGGGATAGCCATTATAAGAAACTCTTT. Its protein is CATWDSHYKKLF.

This clone qualifies as medium-sized. The identical CDR3 is also encoded by other nucleotide sequences in the sample. J is TRGJ1 or TRGJ2 and V is TRGV3. The trim removed 0 bases at V and 0 bases at J, leaving 2 bases unmatched. Germline lookup yields CDR1 VTNTFY and CDR2 YDVSTARD (reference sequence). This CDR3 comprises 14 residues. The CDR3 sequence: CATWDRPNYYKKLF. The DNA for the CDR3 is TGTGCCACCTGGGACAGGCCGAATTATTATAAGAAACTCTTT.

This clone was counted ten times or more. This chain links TRGV4 with TRGJP2. CDR3 length: 13 amino acids. The ends lost 0 bases at V and 10 bases at J; junction bases unmatched: 5. The germline V gene has CDR1 EGSTGY and CDR2 YDSYTSSV. This CDR3 reads CATWDGPCWIKTF. The CDR3 DNA reads as TGTGCCACCTGGGATGGGCCATGTTGGATCAAGACGTTT.

This clone was seen repeatedly, ten times or more. The mismatch at residue 14 between this DNA's translation and the TCRdb protein of a much larger clone likely reflects a read error; the protein shown is translated from the DNA. The chain is built from TRGV4 and TRGJP1. Germline CDR1 and CDR2: EGSTGY and YDSYTSSV. This CDR3 is built from 15 residues. The DNA of the CDR3 is TGTGCCACCTGGGATGGGCGGGTCACTGGTTGGTTCAAGACATTT. Its translation is CATWDGRVTGWFKTF.

This clone occurred many times. TCRdb has a much larger clone's protein, which differs at residue 10 from the translation of this DNA, likely because of a read error; what is shown is the protein translated from the DNA. V usage is TRGV9 and J usage is TRGJ1 or TRGJ2. Germline CDR1 is GITISATS and CDR2 is ISYDGTV (reference sequence). This CDR3 is built from 15 residues. Trimming took 1 base from V and 5 from J; bases not matched to a gene: 11. CDR3: CALWEVTRTHYKKLF. The DNA for the CDR3 is TGTGCCTTGTGGGAGGTTACTAGAACCCATTATAAGAAACTCTTT.

This clone was seen repeatedly, ten times or more. The same CDR3 arises from other DNA sequences in this sample as well. This chain connects TRGV2 to TRGJ1 or TRGJ2. The CDR3 covers 12 residues. Trimming cost V 0 bases and J 7 bases; bases outside gene matches: 3. The V gene's germline CDR1 is EGSNGY and CDR2 YDSYNSKV. The CDR3 sequence: CATWDGGYKKLF. CDR3 DNA sequence: TGTGCCACCTGGGACGGGGGGTATAAGAAACTCTTT.

This clone appeared many times. Translating this DNA gives a protein that differs at residue 6 from the TCRdb one, which belongs to a much larger clone; a read error is likely, and the protein shown is this translation. The chain recombines TRGV4 with TRGJ1 or TRGJ2. The J gene is not listed in TCRdb, so it was assigned here from a DNA match to germline. The germline CDR1 and CDR2 sequences are EGSTGY and YDSYTSSV. V was clipped by 2 bases and J by 7 bases; unmatched bases: 8. This CDR3 spans 13 amino acids. The CDR3 sequence is CATWDDPIYKKLF. The CDR3 DNA reads as TGTGCCACCTGGGATGACCCTATCTATAAGAAACTCTTT.

There are a few counts of this clone. The TCRdb protein, from a much larger clone, departs from this DNA's translation at residue 7, likely by read error; the protein shown derives from the DNA. The chain links TRGV2 to TRGJ1 or TRGJ2. Matching the DNA to germline supplied the J gene, which TCRdb does not give. V was clipped by 0 bases and J by 2 bases; unmatched bases: 22. The CDR3 is 20 residues long. CDR1 and CDR2 from the germline V gene are EGSNGY and YDSYNSKV. In DNA form, the CDR3 reads TGTGCCACCTGGGACGGGCCCCCCCCTACAACCTTCAGCGATTATTATAAGAAACTCTTT. This gives the protein CATWDGPPPTTFSDYYKKLF.

A note on this clone: Since a far larger clone is one base different, this is likely a read error. This CDR3 is also generated by other DNA sequences in the sample. The chain carries TRGV9 and TRGJ1 or TRGJ2. Here the J gene was assigned by germline matching of the DNA, as TCRdb has none. Germline V gives CDR1 GITISATS, CDR2 ISYDGTV (reference sequence). The CDR3 is 11 amino acids. CDR3: CALWEVGKKLF. The CDR3 nucleotides are TGTGCCCTGTGGGAGGTCGGTAAGAAACTCTTT.

This clone was seen many times. This may come from a read error, since a much larger clone is one base off. This sequence joins TRGV9 and TRGJ1 or TRGJ2. Assignment of the J gene here rests on matching the DNA to germline, because TCRdb gives none. Germline loops: CDR1 GITISATS, CDR2 ISYDGTV (reference sequence). The CDR3 covers 12 residues. V was clipped by 6 bases and J by 3 bases; unmatched bases: 5. The CDR3 loop reads CALWWLYYKKLF. The CDR3 DNA sequence: TGTGCCTTGTGGTGGCTTTATTATAAGAAACTCTTT.

This clone showed up many times. The chain is built from TRGV5 and TRGJ1 or TRGJ2. The CDR3 has 13 amino acids. Germline CDR1 and CDR2: VINAFY and YDVSNSKD. With V trimmed by 1 base and J by 5 bases, 5 bases remained unmatched. Here the CDR3 DNA reads TGTGCCACCTGGGACAGACATAATTATAAGAAACTCTTT. The encoded protein is CATWDRHNYKKLF.

Note on this clone: This sequence may be a read error, since a much larger clone differs from it by one base. The same CDR3 is also encoded by other DNA sequences in this sample. This chain connects TRGV9 to TRGJ1 or TRGJ2. TCRdb lists no J gene, so it was determined here by aligning the DNA to germline. The CDR3 has 17 amino acids. Germline values: CDR1 GITISATS, CDR2 ISYDGTV (reference sequence). In nucleotides, the CDR3 is TGTGCTTTGTGGGAGAAGGCGGGGTTTATTCGGGATTATAAGAAACTCTTT. Its protein product is CALWEKAGFIRDYKKLF.

This clone was counted many times. A far larger clone is one nucleotide away, so this likely arose from a read error. It is unclear where the CDR3 begins or ends on the DNA, so no DNA is shown, and the CDR3 is as TCRdb lists it. The same CDR3 arises from other DNA sequences in this sample as well. No J gene call was made, and the V gene is TRGV2. Germline values: CDR1 EGSNGY, CDR2 YDSYNSKV. The CDR3 is 28 amino acids long, termini counted. The CDR3 sequence: CATWDDRNSLAVEQHLLSQVSIGRIQHF.

Many counts were recorded for this clone. The protein held in TCRdb is that of a much larger clone and does not match this DNA's translation at residue 7, likely because of a read error; the protein shown is translated from the DNA. The same CDR3 can be traced to other DNA sequences in this sample. V and J are TRGV8 and TRGJ1 or TRGJ2. Here the J gene was assigned by germline matching of the DNA, as TCRdb has none. This CDR3 has 13 amino acids. V dropped 0 bases and J dropped 7; count of bases not matched to a gene: 6. Germline CDR1 and CDR2: VENAVY and YDSYNSRV. In nucleotides, the CDR3 is TGTGCCACCTGGGATAGGCGGGGGTATAAGAAACTCTTT. Translating it yields CATWDRRGYKKLF.

This clone came up many times. TCRdb attributes to this sequence the protein of a much larger clone, which differs from the DNA translation at residue 11; a read error is likely, and the protein displayed is translated from the DNA. The chain employs TRGV4 and TRGJ1 or TRGJ2. This CDR3 region has 14 residues. The V gene's germline CDR1 is EGSTGY and CDR2 YDSYTSSV. The CDR3 DNA sequence: TGTGCCACCTGGGATGGGCCTGGATATTATAATAAACTCTTT. It codes for CATWDGPGYYNKLF.

This clone was counted between two and nine times. The mismatch at residue 3 between this DNA's translation and the TCRdb protein of a much larger clone likely reflects a read error; the protein shown is translated from the DNA. The V gene is TRGV4, the J gene TRGJ1 or TRGJ2. TCRdb leaves out the J gene; it was filled in here by matching the DNA to germline. CDR3 length equals 14 residues. Germline-derived CDR1 and CDR2 are EGSTGY and YDSYTSSV. CDR3 protein: CAAWDGINYYKKLF. Written as DNA, the CDR3 is TGTGCCGCCTGGGATGGGATTAATTATTATAAGAAACTCTTT.

This clone turned up a few times. The protein that TCRdb holds for this DNA derives from a much larger clone and differs from the translated DNA at residue 6, which likely indicates a read error; the protein shown here is translated from the DNA. The V and J genes are TRGV3 and TRGJ1 or TRGJ2. No J segment appears in TCRdb, so it was assigned here by matching the sequence to germline. Per the germline V gene, CDR1 is VTNTFY and CDR2 is YDVSTARD (reference sequence). V lost 3 bases and J lost 8; bases outside the gene matches: 31. CDR3 size: 20 residues. The CDR3 DNA reads TGTGCCACCTGGGACGGGCCATTAAAACCATGGGGGATAGTTCGCCATAAGAAACTCTTT. The encoded protein is CATWDGPLKPWGIVRHKKLF.

This clone showed up many times. TCRdb's entry gives the protein of a much larger clone, which mismatches this DNA's translation at residue 7, likely from a read error; the protein reported here is translated from the DNA. This chain joins TRGV9 and TRGJ1 or TRGJ2. There are 15 residues in the CDR3. Germline CDR1 and CDR2: GITISATS and ISYDGTV (reference sequence). V lost 3 bases, J lost 3 bases, and 11 bases stayed unmatched. CDR3: CALWESLEVYYKKLF. Written as DNA, the CDR3 is TGTGCCTTGTGGGAGTCCCTGGAGGTTTATTATAAGAAACTCTTT.